Shown below are 2 T cell receptor beta chains from a single sample sequenced in a study of T cells in women clearing cervical HPV infection. The repertoire was sequenced with immunoSEQ multiplex PCR; TCRdb's copy has only in-frame clones and lacks some. The sample includes tens of thousands of clones. Sequencing used blood buffy coat. These receptors came from a woman aged 18-70 years with a cervical HPV16 infection that either progressed to CIN3+ or cleared (not recorded which).

As concerns this clone: The CDR3 end falls 3 residues outside the read, so it is completed with the germline J gene. The chain links TRBV18 to TRBJ2-1; D possibly corresponds to TRBD1 (5 bases). Germline V CDR1 and CDR2: KGHSH, LQKENI. The CDR3 runs 16 residues. Trimming removed 3 bases at V and 4 bases at J, with 16 bases between. The DNA read from the CDR3 is TGTGCCAGCTCACCCCGGACCCAAGGGGTTTACAATGAG. It translates to CASSPRTQGVYNE. The whole CDR3 sequence is CASSPRTQGVYNEQFF.

Worth noting for this clone: The read falls 3 residues short of the CDR3 end, and the missing part is taken from the germline J gene. The V and J genes are TRBV28 and TRBJ1-2, with D possibly TRBD1 on 5 matching bases. CDR1 is MDHEN and CDR2 is SYDVKM in the germline V gene. This CDR3 has 15 amino acids. V was cut by 2 bases and J by 0 bases, with 10 bases left in between. The DNA read from the CDR3 is TGTGCCAGCAGTTTACAGGGCCTCCCTAACTATGGC. Amino acid sequence: CASSLQGLPNYG. The complete CDR3 protein is CASSLQGLPNYGYTF.